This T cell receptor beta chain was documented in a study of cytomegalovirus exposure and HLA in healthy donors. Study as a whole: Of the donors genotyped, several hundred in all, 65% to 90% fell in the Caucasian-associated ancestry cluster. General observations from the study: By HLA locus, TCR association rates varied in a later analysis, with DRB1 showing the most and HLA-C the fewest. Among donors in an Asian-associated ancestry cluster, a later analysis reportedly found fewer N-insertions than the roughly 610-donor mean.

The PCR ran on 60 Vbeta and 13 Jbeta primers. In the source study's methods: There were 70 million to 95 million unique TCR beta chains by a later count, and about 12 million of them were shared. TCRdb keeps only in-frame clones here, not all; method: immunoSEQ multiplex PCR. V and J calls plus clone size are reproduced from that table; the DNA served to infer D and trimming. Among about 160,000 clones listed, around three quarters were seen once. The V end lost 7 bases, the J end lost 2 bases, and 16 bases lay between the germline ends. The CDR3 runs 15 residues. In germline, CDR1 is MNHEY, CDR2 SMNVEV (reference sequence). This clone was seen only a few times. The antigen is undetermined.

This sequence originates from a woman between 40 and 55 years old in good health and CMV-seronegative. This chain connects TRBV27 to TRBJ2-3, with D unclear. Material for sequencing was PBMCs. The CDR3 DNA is TGTGCCAGCAACCCAACTTTTACCTCCACAGATACGCAGTATTTT. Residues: CASNPTFTSTDTQYF.